This TCR beta chain was documented in a study of technical replicates of blood from four donors. The method was immunoSEQ multiplex PCR; TCRdb's version includes in-frame clones alone and lacks a portion of them. This repertoire shows some 80,000 clones, 95% to 98% found once; its top ten account for 0.18%. The CDR3 covers 15 residues. The germline CDR1 and CDR2 sequences are MNHEY and SMNVEV (reference sequence). V lost 6 bases to trimming and J lost 7 bases; unmatched junction nucleotides: 12. The sequence derives from a human donor in good health. Sequenced input: T cells isolated from PBMCs. The chain is built from TRBV27 and TRBJ2-7, with 10 bases identical to TRBD2. CDR3 residues: CASRLAGHYSAEQYF. CDR3 bases: TGTGCCAGCAGACTAGCGGGGCACTATTCAGCTGAGCAGTACTTC.